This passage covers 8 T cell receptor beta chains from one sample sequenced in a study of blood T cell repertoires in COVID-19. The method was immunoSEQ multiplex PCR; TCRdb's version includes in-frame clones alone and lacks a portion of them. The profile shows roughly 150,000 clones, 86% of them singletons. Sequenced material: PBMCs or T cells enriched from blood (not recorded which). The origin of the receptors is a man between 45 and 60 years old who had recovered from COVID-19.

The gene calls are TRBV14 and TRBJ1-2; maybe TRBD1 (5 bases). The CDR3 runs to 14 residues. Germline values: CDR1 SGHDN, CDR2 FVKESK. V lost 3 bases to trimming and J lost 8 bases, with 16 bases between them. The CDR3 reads CASSQQGGIGGYTF. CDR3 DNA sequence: TGTGCCAGCAGCCAGCAGGGCGGGATAGGGGGCTACACCTTC.

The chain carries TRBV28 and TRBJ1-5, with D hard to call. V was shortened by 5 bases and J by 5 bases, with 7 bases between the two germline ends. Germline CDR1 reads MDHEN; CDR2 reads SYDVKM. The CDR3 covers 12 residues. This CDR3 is CASSIIDQPQHF. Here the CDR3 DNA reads TGTGCCAGCAGTATAATTGATCAGCCCCAGCATTTT.

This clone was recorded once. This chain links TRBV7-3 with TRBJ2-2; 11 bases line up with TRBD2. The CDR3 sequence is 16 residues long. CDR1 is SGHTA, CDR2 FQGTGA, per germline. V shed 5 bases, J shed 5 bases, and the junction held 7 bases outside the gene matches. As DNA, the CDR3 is TGTGCCAGCAGCCGGTTAGCGGGGGGGCTAACCGGGGAGCTGTTTTTT. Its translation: CASSRLAGGLTGELFF.

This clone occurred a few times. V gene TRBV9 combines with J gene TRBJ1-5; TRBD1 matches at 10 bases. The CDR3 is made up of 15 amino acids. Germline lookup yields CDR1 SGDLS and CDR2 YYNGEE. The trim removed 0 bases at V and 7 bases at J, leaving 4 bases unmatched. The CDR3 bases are TGTGCCAGCAGCGTAGGAGGGACAGGGGACCAGCCCCAGCATTTT. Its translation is CASSVGGTGDQPQHF.

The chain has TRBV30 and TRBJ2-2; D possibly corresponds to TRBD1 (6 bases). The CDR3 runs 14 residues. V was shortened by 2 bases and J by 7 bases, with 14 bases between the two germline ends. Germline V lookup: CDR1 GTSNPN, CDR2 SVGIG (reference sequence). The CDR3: CAWSTNRAGGELFF. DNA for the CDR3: TGTGCCTGGAGTACTAACAGGGCGGGCGGGGAGCTGTTTTTT.

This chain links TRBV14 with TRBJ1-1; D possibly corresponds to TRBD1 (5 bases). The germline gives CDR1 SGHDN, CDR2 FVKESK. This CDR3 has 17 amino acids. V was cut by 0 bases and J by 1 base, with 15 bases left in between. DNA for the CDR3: TGTGCCAGCAGCCAAGATTTTTTAGCCGGGGGGAACACTGAAGCTTTCTTT. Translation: CASSQDFLAGGNTEAFF. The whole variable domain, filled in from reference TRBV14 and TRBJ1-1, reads EAGVTQFPSHSVIEKGQTVTLRCDPISGHDNLYWYRRVMGKEIKFLLHFVKESKQDESGMPNNRFLAERTGGTYSTLKVQPAELEDSGVYFCASSQDFLAGGNTEAFFGQGTRLTVV.

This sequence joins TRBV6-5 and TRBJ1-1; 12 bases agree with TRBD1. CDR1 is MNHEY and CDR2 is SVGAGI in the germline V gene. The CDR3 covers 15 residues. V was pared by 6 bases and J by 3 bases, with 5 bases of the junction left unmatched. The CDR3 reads CASRRDRGLYTEAFF. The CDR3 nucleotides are TGTGCCAGCAGAAGGGACAGGGGGCTATACACTGAAGCTTTCTTT.

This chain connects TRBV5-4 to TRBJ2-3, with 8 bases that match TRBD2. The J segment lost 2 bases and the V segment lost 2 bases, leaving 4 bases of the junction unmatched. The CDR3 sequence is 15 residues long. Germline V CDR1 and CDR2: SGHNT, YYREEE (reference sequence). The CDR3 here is CASSFVAGPTDTQYF. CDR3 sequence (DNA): TGTGCCAGCAGCTTCGTAGCGGGGCCCACAGATACGCAGTATTTT.